Each of the 30 T cell receptor beta chains below was sequenced from the same sample in a study of OX40 agonist ivuxolimab in advanced cancers. Profiling relied on immunoSEQ multiplex PCR, and the TCRdb table lists in-frame clones only, not all of them. The sample has approximately 70,000 clones, around 90% seen once. This sample comprised CD4+ or CD8+ T cells sorted from blood, obtained in a trial of the OX40 agonist ivuxolimab. The receptors derive from an adult with an advanced solid tumor such as melanoma, head and neck, liver or kidney cancer.

V usage is TRBV7-2 and J usage is TRBJ1-1; 7 bases are a match to TRBD1. CDR1 and CDR2 from the germline V gene are SGHTA and FQGNSA. This CDR3 has 14 residues. J gave up 7 bases and V 6 bases, and 11 bases lay outside the gene matches. The CDR3 nucleotides read TGTGCCAGCAGGTGGGGGACAGACTTCGTTGAAGCTTTCTTT. Amino acids: CASRWGTDFVEAFF.

V usage is TRBV29-1 and J usage is TRBJ2-1; 7 bases map to TRBD2. The germline V gene encodes CDR1 SQVTM and CDR2 ANQGSEA. The CDR3 sequence is 13 residues long. Trimming cost V 5 bases and J 8 bases; bases outside gene matches: 9. The DNA of the CDR3 is TGCAGCGTTAGACTAGCCCTAGGTCATGAGCAGTTCTTC. Translating it yields CSVRLALGHEQFF.

The count of this clone is one. The V call is TRBV5-6, the J call TRBJ2-7; TRBD1 aligns across 7 bases. The V and J ends lost 3 bases and 3 bases, in that order; junction bases with no gene match: 0. Per germline, CDR1 SGHDT and CDR2 YYEEEE. This CDR3 region has 12 residues. The CDR3 protein is CASSSGGYEQYF. CDR3 in DNA: TGTGCCAGCAGCTCAGGGGGCTACGAGCAGTACTTC.

The chain links TRBV2 to TRBJ1-5; D is possibly TRBD1 (6 bases). The CDR3 contains 14 residues. Germline V gene data show CDR1 as SNHLY and CDR2 as FYNNEI. Trimming cost V 3 bases and J 2 bases, with 8 bases left between them. Here the CDR3 reads CASSEPGGNQPQHF. The DNA of the CDR3 is TGTGCCAGCAGTGAGCCAGGGGGCAATCAGCCCCAGCATTTT.

The chain joins TRBV14 to TRBJ2-7, with D possibly matching TRBD1 (6 bases). Trimming left V 5 bases short and J 4 bases short, with 12 bases between. Germline V gives CDR1 SGHDN, CDR2 FVKESK. The CDR3 loop spans 13 amino acids. CDR3 residues: CASSYTGWYEQYF. CDR3 DNA sequence: TGTGCCAGCAGCTATACAGGGTGGTACGAGCAGTACTTC.

This clone was seen just once. The rearrangement joins TRBV27 to TRBJ1-5, with no clear D. V was clipped by 0 bases and J by 0 bases, with 9 bases between them. The CDR3 runs to 16 residues. CDR1 and CDR2 from the germline V gene are MNHEY and SMNVEV (reference sequence). The CDR3 DNA follows: TGTGCCAGCAGTTTATCGGCGGGATATAGCAATCAGCCCCAGCATTTT. As protein: CASSLSAGYSNQPQHF.

The chain recombines TRBV2 with TRBJ2-5, with 9 bases that match TRBD2. Per germline, CDR1 SNHLY and CDR2 FYNNEI. This CDR3 spans 14 amino acids. V lost 4 bases and J lost 4; bases outside the gene matches: 4. The CDR3 nucleotides are TGTGCCAGCAGTGGGGCAGCGGGGGGAGAGACCCAGTACTTC. Its protein is CASSGAAGGETQYF.

The gene calls are TRBV27 and TRBJ2-7; D gene ambiguous. The CDR3 has 13 residues. Trimming removed 0 bases at V and 9 bases at J, with 12 bases between. Germline CDR1 reads MNHEY; CDR2 reads SMNVEV (reference sequence). CDR3 sequence (DNA): TGTGCCAGCAGTTTATCCCCTTTTCCGGTGCAGTACTTC. Protein product: CASSLSPFPVQYF.

The chain has TRBV11-1 and TRBJ2-7, with D possibly TRBD1 on 5 matching bases. Trimming removed 3 bases from V and 0 bases from J, with 9 bases in between. This CDR3 has 14 residues. CDR1 and CDR2 from the germline V gene are SGHAT and FQDESV (reference sequence). The CDR3 DNA is TGTGCCAGCAGCTTGATTGGGGCCTCCTACGAGCAGTACTTC. It is translated as CASSLIGASYEQYF. The full variable domain, its missing parts supplied by reference TRBV11-1 and TRBJ2-7, is EAEVAQSPRYKITEKSQAVAFWCDPISGHATLYWYRQILGQGPELLVQFQDESVVDDSQLPKDRFSAERLKGVDSTLKIQPAELGDSAMYLCASSLIGASYEQYFGPGTRLTVT.

This clone was detected only a few times. The V gene is TRBV25-1, the J gene TRBJ1-6; D is unclear. This CDR3 is 12 amino acids long. Germline lookup yields CDR1 MGHDK and CDR2 SYGVNS. V lost 4 bases to trimming and J lost 7 bases, with 5 bases between them. The CDR3 protein is CASSVINSPLHF. CDR3 sequence (DNA): TGTGCCAGCAGTGTTATCAATTCACCCCTCCACTTT.

The rearrangement links TRBV19 to TRBJ1-2; TRBD1 agrees at 11 bases. The CDR3 length is 15 residues. Germline V CDR1 and CDR2: LNHDA, SQIVND (reference sequence). The ends lost 6 bases at V and 3 bases at J; junction bases unmatched: 6. The chain's CDR3 is CASRKGQGADYGYTF. CDR3 sequence (DNA): TGTGCCAGTAGAAAAGGACAGGGGGCGGACTATGGCTACACCTTC.

The chain employs TRBV7-2 and TRBJ1-2; 8 nucleotides match TRBD1. The CDR3 loop spans 14 amino acids. In germline, CDR1 is SGHTA, CDR2 FQGNSA. V trimming: 5 bases; J trimming: 8 bases; junction bases outside the gene matches: 10. Written as DNA, the CDR3 is TGTGCCAGCAGCCCGTTCAGGACAGGGTGGGGCTACACCTTC. It specifies CASSPFRTGWGYTF.

J is TRBJ1-2 and V is TRBV19; the match to TRBD1 covers 11 bases. This CDR3 contains 16 residues. In germline, CDR1 is LNHDA, CDR2 SQIVND (reference sequence). The V segment lost 6 bases and the J segment 8 bases; nucleotides outside the gene matches: 14. The CDR3 nucleotides read TGTGCCAGTAGAAACATGGACAGGGGGCCTTCACAAGGCTACACCTTC. It specifies CASRNMDRGPSQGYTF.

This clone was seen a single time. The rearrangement uses TRBV27 and TRBJ1-1, with D hard to call. The CDR3 runs to 13 residues. V lost 6 bases and J 3 bases, leaving 11 bases between the germline ends. CDR1 is MNHEY and CDR2 is SMNVEV in the germline V gene (reference sequence). The CDR3 DNA sequence: TGTGCCAGCAGCCGGGAATCCTACACTGAAGCTTTCTTT. Protein sequence: CASSRESYTEAFF.

The chain uses TRBV2 and TRBJ1-2; 7 positions agree with TRBD1. The CDR3 is made up of 13 amino acids. With V trimmed by 9 bases and J by 0 bases, 4 bases remained unmatched. The germline CDR1 and CDR2 sequences are SNHLY and FYNNEI. This CDR3 reads CARRDRSNYGYTF. DNA of the CDR3: TGTGCCAGACGGGACAGATCTAACTATGGCTACACCTTC.

V and J are TRBV30 and TRBJ1-6; no definite D call. Germline CDR1 is GTSNPN and CDR2 is SVGIG (reference sequence). Trimming took 3 bases from V and 0 from J, leaving 6 bases between them. The CDR3 has 14 residues. CDR3 in DNA: TGTGCCTGGAGAAAGTACTCCTATAATTCACCCCTCCACTTT. Protein sequence: CAWRKYSYNSPLHF. Based on the CDR3 plus reference TRBV30 and TRBJ1-6, the full variable domain is SQTIHQWPATLVQPVGSPLSLECTVEGTSNPNLYWYRQAAGRGLQLLFYSVGIGQISSEVPQNLSASRPQDRQFILSSKKLLLSDSGFYLCAWRKYSYNSPLHFGNGTRLTVT.

The rearrangement joins TRBV13 to TRBJ2-1; no clear D. Germline V gene lookup returns CDR1 PRHDT and CDR2 FYEKMQ (reference sequence). The CDR3 runs 15 residues. Trimming removed 5 bases from V and 0 bases from J, with 11 bases in between. CDR3 loop: CASSPSYSSYNEQFF. The CDR3 nucleotides read TGTGCCAGCAGCCCTTCCTACAGCTCCTACAATGAGCAGTTCTTC.

V usage is TRBV9 and J usage is TRBJ1-5, with no clear D. The CDR3 extends over 13 amino acids. V was pared by 0 bases and J by 5 bases, with 6 bases between. Per germline, CDR1 SGDLS and CDR2 YYNGEE. Here the CDR3 DNA reads TGTGCCAGCAGCGTAGTTCCAGATCAGCCCCAGCATTTT. It yields the protein CASSVVPDQPQHF.

The chain joins TRBV5-8 to TRBJ2-7; D ambiguous. Germline V gene sequence: CDR1 SGHTS, CDR2 YDEGEE. This CDR3 is 13 amino acids long. Deletions cut 2 bases from V and 6 bases from J, with 12 bases between. CDR3 sequence: CASSLGLMLEQYF. The CDR3 DNA reads as TGTGCCAGCAGCTTAGGGCTAATGCTCGAGCAGTACTTC.

The chain joins TRBV6-1 to TRBJ1-5; maybe TRBD1 (5 bases). The germline V gene has CDR1 MNHNS and CDR2 SASEGT. CDR3 length equals 14 residues. V gave up 1 base and J gave up 9 bases, with 13 bases separating them. CDR3 sequence (DNA): TGTGCCAGCAGTGAAGTGGGGGAGAACCGGCCCCAGCATTTT. This gives the protein CASSEVGENRPQHF.

V usage is TRBV19 and J usage is TRBJ1-5, with 9 bases matching TRBD1. The germline gives CDR1 LNHDA, CDR2 SQIVND (reference sequence). V lost 6 bases, J lost 5 bases, and 5 bases stayed unmatched. This CDR3 has 14 residues. The CDR3 DNA reads as TGTGCCAGTAGACCGGGACAGGGAGATCAGCCCCAGCATTTT. Its translation is CASRPGQGDQPQHF.

CDR3 coding DNA: TGCGCCAGCAGCCAAGACGCCCCTGGGGTAGCGGGGAGTCTCTCCTACGAGCAGTACTTC. The encoded protein is CASSQDAPGVAGSLSYEQYF. J is TRBJ2-7 and V is TRBV4-1, with 8 bases lining up with TRBD2. In germline, CDR1 is MGHRA, CDR2 YSYEKL. The CDR3 runs 20 residues. Trimming took 0 bases from V and 0 from J; bases not matched to a gene: 16.

The V and J genes are TRBV29-1 and TRBJ2-3; either TRBD1 or TRBD2 may supply D (5 bases each). Deletions cut 3 bases from V and 0 bases from J, with 16 bases between. This CDR3 contains 16 residues. Germline values: CDR1 SQVTM, CDR2 ANQGSEA. This CDR3 reads CSVEGERIASTDTQYF. The CDR3 bases are TGCAGCGTTGAGGGGGAACGAATTGCAAGCACAGATACGCAGTATTTT.

V and J are TRBV7-9 and TRBJ2-7; 10 nucleotides match TRBD2. This CDR3 contains 13 residues. J lost 3 bases, V lost 7 bases, and 3 bases had no gene match. The germline CDR1 and CDR2 sequences are SEHNR and FQNEAQ (reference sequence). In DNA form, the CDR3 reads TGTGCCAGCACGCCTAGCGGGAGCTACGAGCAGTACTTC. Protein: CASTPSGSYEQYF.

The chain has TRBV19 and TRBJ2-7; TRBD1 agrees at 8 bases. CDR3 size: 13 residues. Germline V gene sequence: CDR1 LNHDA, CDR2 SQIVND (reference sequence). Trimming took 5 bases from V and 6 from J; bases not matched to a gene: 6. The CDR3, as DNA: TGTGCCAGTAGTTCGTGGACAGGGACCGAGCAGTACTTC. This gives the protein CASSSWTGTEQYF.

The sample holds one count of this clone. CDR3 amino acids: CASSPVAGTDTQYF. The CDR3, as DNA: TGTGCCAGCAGTCCGGTAGCGGGCACAGATACGCAGTATTTT. The genes are TRBV27 and TRBJ2-3; the D gene is possibly TRBD2 (6 bases). V dropped 5 bases and J dropped 1 base, with 10 bases sitting between them. CDR3 size: 14 residues. CDR1 and CDR2 (germline): MNHEY, SMNVEV (reference sequence).

DNA of the CDR3: TGCAGCGTTGAGAAGGGCCAGGGGAAACTGTTTTTT. Amino acid sequence: CSVEKGQGKLFF. The chain links TRBV29-1 to TRBJ1-4; D possibly corresponds to TRBD1 (6 bases). Per the germline V gene, CDR1 is SQVTM and CDR2 is ANQGSEA. The length of the CDR3 is 12 residues. With 3 bases removed from V and 11 bases from J, the gap between germline ends came to 13 bases.

The chain links TRBV30 to TRBJ2-1; unclear D gene. CDR1 is GTSNPN and CDR2 is SVGIG in the germline V gene (reference sequence). The CDR3 has 15 residues. V was pared by 3 bases and J by 3 bases, with 15 bases between. The CDR3 DNA sequence: TGTGCCTGGAGACGAGATTTGGAACTCTACAATGAGCAGTTCTTC. The encoded protein is CAWRRDLELYNEQFF. The full variable domain, its missing parts supplied by reference TRBV30 and TRBJ2-1, is SQTIHQWPATLVQPVGSPLSLECTVEGTSNPNLYWYRQAAGRGLQLLFYSVGIGQISSEVPQNLSASRPQDRQFILSSKKLLLSDSGFYLCAWRRDLELYNEQFFGPGTRLTVL.

V usage is TRBV30 and J usage is TRBJ2-3; D uncertain. Germline V gives CDR1 GTSNPN, CDR2 SVGIG (reference sequence). The CDR3 is 12 amino acids. Trimming took off 0 bases at V and 6 bases at J, with 7 bases between the two ends. The CDR3, as DNA: TGTGCCTGGAGTGTACTGGCGGATACGCAGTATTTT. It specifies CAWSVLADTQYF.

There are a few counts of this clone. This chain uses TRBV4-2 with TRBJ1-1, with D uncertain. Germline-derived CDR1 and CDR2 are LGHNA and YNFKEQ. Trimming removed 1 base at V and 6 bases at J, with 12 bases between. The CDR3 consists of 14 residues. Here the CDR3 reads CASSQVGRSSEAFF. In DNA form, the CDR3 reads TGTGCCAGCAGCCAAGTAGGGAGGTCTTCTGAAGCTTTCTTT.